These 29 T cell receptor beta chains were sequenced from one sample in a study of Graves' ophthalmopathy and Graves' hyperthyroidism. RNA transcripts served as template for amplifying TCR beta CDR3 sequences. First-round RT-PCR used HTBI primers; second-round multiplex PCR followed. TCRdb fed the multiplex PCR reads into MiXCR, producing one record per CDR3 protein. The data hold about 620,000 distinct CDR3 sequences, with 22% observed a single time. The sequenced material came from peripheral blood. The receptor set was obtained from a woman between 18 and 29 years old with stable Graves' hyperthyroidism. Some clones in this sample may be carry-over from other donors' samples.

The chain employs TRBV2 and TRBJ2-7, with 7 bases identical to TRBD1. The CDR3 extends over 14 amino acids. The V gene's germline CDR1 is SNHLY and CDR2 FYNNEI. J was trimmed by 7 bases and V by 10 bases; bases with no gene match: 16. The chain's CDR3 is CANNPGTAASEQYF. As DNA, the CDR3 is TGTGCCAACAACCCTGGGACAGCCGCCTCTGAGCAGTACTTC.

This clonotype appeared many times. The V and J genes are TRBV6-2 or TRBV6-3 and TRBJ2-4; D is perhaps TRBD1 or TRBD2 (5 bases each). The CDR3 covers 15 residues. With 7 bases removed from V and 3 bases from J, the gap between germline ends came to 16 bases. Germline V gene lookup returns CDR1 MNHEY and CDR2 SVGEGT. The DNA for the CDR3 is TGTGCCAGCATCCCTAGAGGGGCGGGCAAAAACATTCAGTACTTC. It specifies CASIPRGAGKNIQYF.

This clonotype has ten or more counts. The chain combines TRBV12-3 or TRBV12-4 with TRBJ2-2, with unresolved D. This CDR3 contains 13 residues. V was clipped by 3 bases and J by 6 bases, with 8 bases between them. The CDR3 region is CASSFLGSGELFF. Here the CDR3 DNA reads TGTGCCAGCAGTTTTCTCGGATCCGGGGAGCTGTTTTTT.

This clonotype appeared a single time. The chain joins TRBV20-1 to TRBJ1-1, with D hard to call. This CDR3 has 13 amino acids. Germline V gives CDR1 DFQATT, CDR2 SNEGSKA (reference sequence). With 4 bases removed from V and 8 bases from J, the gap between germline ends came to 17 bases. The CDR3 nucleotides read TGCAGTGCTATCCCTTGGCAAGACGAAGAAGCTTTCTTT. It specifies CSAIPWQDEEAFF.

This clonotype has a count of ten or more. The J gene is TRBJ2-1, the V gene TRBV20-1; TRBD2 agrees at 9 bases. The ends lost 6 bases at V and 2 bases at J; junction bases unmatched: 5. The germline CDR1 and CDR2 sequences are DFQATT and SNEGSKA (reference sequence). The length of the CDR3 is 14 residues. CDR3 coding DNA: TGCAGTGCCCCAGCGGGAGGAACCTACAATGAGCAGTTCTTC. Protein sequence: CSAPAGGTYNEQFF.

This clonotype was recorded at least ten times. This chain joins TRBV7-6 and TRBJ1-6; D not certain. The CDR3 is made up of 12 amino acids. Trimming pared 2 bases from V and 9 bases from J, leaving 5 bases between. Germline V gene sequence: CDR1 SGHVS, CDR2 FNYEAQ. The chain's CDR3 is CASSLPASPLHF. The CDR3 nucleotides read TGTGCCAGCAGCTTACCCGCTTCACCCCTCCACTTT.

This clonotype was picked up many times. The chain carries TRBV20-1 and TRBJ2-6, with TRBD1 as a possible D gene (6 bases). This CDR3 is built from 17 residues. V dropped 4 bases and J dropped 0 bases, with 16 bases sitting between them. CDR1 DFQATT and CDR2 SNEGSKA come from the germline V gene (reference sequence). CDR3 amino acids: CSAKEPRTVSGANVLTF. CDR3 sequence (DNA): TGCAGTGCTAAGGAACCGAGGACAGTCTCTGGGGCCAACGTCCTGACTTTC.

This clonotype was detected many times. The genes are TRBV19 and TRBJ2-7; 11 bases fit TRBD1. Germline values: CDR1 LNHDA, CDR2 SQIVND (reference sequence). V was clipped by 6 bases and J by 2 bases; unmatched bases: 9. This CDR3 region has 16 residues. This CDR3 is CASRGGRDRGTYEQYF. CDR3 DNA: TGTGCCAGTAGGGGGGGCCGGGACAGGGGGACCTACGAGCAGTACTTC. The full variable domain, in which reference TRBV19 and TRBJ2-7 provide the parts outside the CDR3, is DGGITQSPKYLFRKEGQNVTLSCEQNLNHDAMYWYRQDPGQGLRLIYYSQIVNDFQKGDIAEGYSVSREKKESFPLTVTSAQKNPTAFYLCASRGGRDRGTYEQYFGPGTRLTVT.

This clonotype was counted a few times. The chain is built from TRBV7-2 and TRBJ2-5, with D possibly being TRBD2 (7 bases). The CDR3 has 15 residues. The V and J ends lost 2 bases and 3 bases respectively, with 13 bases between them. Germline CDR1 SGHTA, CDR2 FQGNSA. The CDR3 DNA follows: TGTGCCAGCAGCTTATCCGGGGGGCCAGAAGAGACCCAGTACTTC. It translates to CASSLSGGPEETQYF.

At least ten counts were recorded for this clonotype. The DNA of the CDR3 is TGCAGTGCTAGAAGTCGAGCGGGCTACGAGCAGTACTTC. Protein product: CSARSRAGYEQYF. This chain uses TRBV20-1 with TRBJ2-7; perhaps TRBD2 as D (6 bases). CDR3 size: 13 residues. V gave up 2 bases and J gave up 3 bases, with 11 bases separating them. Germline CDR1 reads DFQATT; CDR2 reads SNEGSKA (reference sequence).

This clonotype appeared many times. The rearrangement joins TRBV12-3 or TRBV12-4 to TRBJ2-7, with 10 bases fitting TRBD2. V lost 1 base and J lost 4; bases outside the gene matches: 7. The CDR3 covers 16 residues. The CDR3 protein is CASSLGFRTSGYEQYF. CDR3 sequence (DNA): TGTGCCAGCAGTTTAGGTTTTCGGACTAGCGGTTACGAGCAGTACTTC.

V gene TRBV28 combines with J gene TRBJ2-2, with a possible D match to TRBD2 (6 bases). The length of the CDR3 is 16 residues. V was pared by 4 bases and J by 6 bases, with 18 bases between. Germline CDR1 MDHEN, CDR2 SYDVKM. The CDR3 protein is CASSSALGRRAGELFF. In DNA form, the CDR3 reads TGTGCCAGCAGTTCCGCCTTAGGGAGGAGGGCCGGGGAGCTGTTTTTT.

This clonotype was counted a few times. Given a much more abundant clone one base away, this may be a read error. V and J are TRBV18 and TRBJ1-3, with a weak D call TRBD1 (6 bases). Germline V CDR1 and CDR2: KGHSH, LQKENI. CDR3 length: 16 amino acids. This CDR3 reads CASSPPGQTSGNTICF. The CDR3 bases are TGTGCCAGCTCACCACCAGGACAGACCTCTGGAAACACCATATGTTTT. Together with reference TRBV18 and TRBJ1-3, the CDR3 gives the full variable domain: NAGVMQNPRHLVRRRGQEARLRCSPMKGHSHVYWYRQLPEEGLKFMVYLQKENIIDESGMPKERFSAEFPKEGPSILRIQQVVRGDSAAYFCASSPPGQTSGNTICFGEGSWLTVV.

In its sample, this clonotype was seen a few times. This chain links TRBV20-1 with TRBJ1-2; 8 bases are a match to TRBD1. The ends lost 2 bases at V and 8 bases at J; junction bases unmatched: 7. The CDR3 runs to 13 residues. From germline, CDR1 is DFQATT and CDR2 SNEGSKA (reference sequence). The CDR3 DNA reads as TGCAGTGCTAGAAGGACAGGGATGTCCGGCTACACCTTC. It encodes CSARRTGMSGYTF.

This clonotype appeared many times. The chain recombines TRBV20-1 with TRBJ2-5; no definite D call. The V end lost 6 bases, the J end lost 5 bases, and 7 bases lay between the germline ends. The length of the CDR3 is 10 residues. CDR1 and CDR2 (germline): DFQATT, SNEGSKA (reference sequence). The CDR3 sequence: CSATVETQYF. The CDR3 nucleotides read TGCAGTGCCACCGTGGAGACCCAGTACTTC.

This clonotype was seen repeatedly, ten times or more. V gene TRBV28 combines with J gene TRBJ1-1, with 7 bases fitting TRBD1. The germline V gene has CDR1 MDHEN and CDR2 SYDVKM. This CDR3 has 15 residues. V dropped 3 bases and J dropped 3; count of bases not matched to a gene: 7. The CDR3 DNA is TGTGCCAGCAGTTTCGGGAGACAGGGTGACACTGAAGCTTTCTTT. This sequence encodes CASSFGRQGDTEAFF.

As DNA, the CDR3 is TGTGCCAGCAGTCCCGGAGTATGGACTGAAGCTTTCTTT. Amino acids: CASSPGVWTEAFF. The chain carries TRBV2 and TRBJ1-1; no clear D gene. V lost 5 bases and J 5 bases, leaving 12 bases between the germline ends. This CDR3 comprises 13 residues. Germline V gene sequence: CDR1 SNHLY, CDR2 FYNNEI.

This clonotype was counted between two and nine times. V is TRBV20-1 and J is TRBJ1-1; possibly TRBD1 for D (6 bases). CDR1 DFQATT and CDR2 SNEGSKA come from the germline V gene (reference sequence). V lost 3 bases and J 4 bases, leaving 18 bases between the germline ends. This CDR3 spans 15 amino acids. The CDR3 spells CSASANRAVSTEAFF. The CDR3, as DNA: TGCAGTGCTAGCGCCAACAGGGCGGTCAGCACTGAAGCTTTCTTT.

This chain joins TRBV19 and TRBJ2-7; 8 nucleotides line up with TRBD1. V trimming: 5 bases; J trimming: 6 bases; junction bases outside the gene matches: 6. This CDR3 is 13 amino acids long. Germline V CDR1 and CDR2: LNHDA, SQIVND (reference sequence). DNA for the CDR3: TGTGCCAGTAGTGCCCAACAGGGGGTCGAGCAGTACTTC. As protein: CASSAQQGVEQYF.

Remarks on this clonotype: Just one base apart from a much larger clone, this may be a read error. The CDR3 region is CASSQPDRPASYGHTF. The CDR3 DNA reads TGCGCCAGCAGCCAACCTGACAGGCCGGCTTCTTATGGCCACACCTTC. The chain carries TRBV4-1 and TRBJ1-2, with D tentatively TRBD1 (6 bases). The CDR3 contains 16 residues. CDR1 is MGHRA, CDR2 YSYEKL, per germline.

Many counts were recorded for this clonotype. V is TRBV5-1 and J is TRBJ1-1; D not certain. Germline V gives CDR1 SGHRS, CDR2 YFSETQ. Trimming removed 0 bases from V and 7 bases from J, with 13 bases in between. CDR3 length equals 14 residues. Here the CDR3 reads CASSLVLASDEAFF. CDR3 coding DNA: TGCGCCAGCAGCTTGGTTTTGGCGAGTGATGAAGCTTTCTTT. Drawing the rest from reference TRBV5-1 and TRBJ1-1, the complete variable domain is KAGVTQTPRYLIKTRGQQVTLSCSPISGHRSVSWYQQTPGQGLQFLFEYFSETQRNKGNFPGRFSGRQFSNSRSEMNVSTLELGDSALYLCASSLVLASDEAFFGQGTRLTVV.

This clonotype has more than one count but fewer than ten. V usage is TRBV19 and J usage is TRBJ2-7, with D hard to call. The CDR3 covers 14 residues. The V and J ends lost 3 bases and 3 bases respectively, with 12 bases between them. CDR1 LNHDA and CDR2 SQIVND come from the germline V gene (reference sequence). The CDR3 nucleotides read TGTGCCAGTAGTATGTCACAGAAATTCTACGAGCAGTACTTC. Protein sequence: CASSMSQKFYEQYF.

This clonotype occurred many times. V is TRBV27 and J is TRBJ2-7, with 10 bases aligning to TRBD2. The CDR3 totals 15 residues. CDR1 is MNHEY and CDR2 is SMNVEV in the germline V gene (reference sequence). The trim removed 2 bases at V and 2 bases at J, leaving 3 bases unmatched. DNA of the CDR3: TGTGCCAGCAGTTTAGCTAGCGGGGGAACCTACGAGCAGTACTTC. Amino acids: CASSLASGGTYEQYF.

The chain carries TRBV29-1 and TRBJ2-7; D is possibly TRBD1 (5 bases). The CDR3 has 12 residues. V dropped 4 bases and J dropped 2 bases, with 9 bases sitting between them. Germline loops: CDR1 SQVTM, CDR2 ANQGSEA. The CDR3 reads CSVANRTYEQYF. The CDR3 DNA follows: TGCAGCGTTGCGAACAGGACCTACGAGCAGTACTTC.

This clonotype has a count of ten or more. The rearrangement links TRBV5-1 to TRBJ1-2, with TRBD1 matching 8 bases. This CDR3 is 14 amino acids long. CDR1 SGHRS and CDR2 YFSETQ come from the germline V gene. V shed 4 bases and J 10 bases; nucleotides not matched to a gene: 12. The CDR3 sequence is CASSLRQGTFDYTF. The CDR3 DNA reads TGCGCCAGCAGCCTGCGACAGGGGACCTTTGACTACACCTTC.

The table lists this clonotype with many counts. V gene TRBV19 combines with J gene TRBJ1-1; D uncertain. CDR3 length equals 13 residues. V lost 1 base to trimming and J lost 4 bases, with 7 bases between them. Germline assignment: CDR1 LNHDA and CDR2 SQIVND (reference sequence). CDR3 coding DNA: TGTGCCAGTAGTATAGGGACGGTCACTGAAGCTTTCTTT. It translates to CASSIGTVTEAFF.

This clonotype showed up just a few times. This chain uses TRBV6-5 with TRBJ1-5, with D possibly matching TRBD1 (6 bases). CDR3 length equals 15 residues. Germline V gene lookup returns CDR1 MNHEY and CDR2 SVGAGI. V gave up 3 bases and J gave up 5 bases, with 14 bases separating them. The CDR3 DNA follows: TGTGCCAGCAGTTATGATTGGGGGCCGTATCAGCCCCAGCATTTT. Protein product: CASSYDWGPYQPQHF.

Many counts were recorded for this clonotype. The chain uses TRBV6-5 and TRBJ1-3, with 7 bases that match TRBD1. Looked up from germline, CDR1 is MNHEY and CDR2 is SVGAGI. The V gene end was trimmed by 8 bases and the J gene end by 10 bases; junction bases not matched to a gene: 14. The CDR3 totals 14 residues. CDR3 DNA: TGTGCCAGCGCCTATACAGGGGAGCTAAGGACCATATATTTT. Translated: CASAYTGELRTIYF.

This clonotype was observed a handful of times. The chain carries TRBV5-1 and TRBJ2-7, with a possible D match to TRBD1 (6 bases). The CDR3 sequence is 14 residues long. Germline V gene lookup returns CDR1 SGHRS and CDR2 YFSETQ. With 4 bases removed from V and 3 bases from J, the gap between germline ends came to 14 bases. CDR3 in amino acids: CASSQGQGGYEQYF. CDR3 nucleotide sequence: TGCGCCAGCAGCCAGGGACAAGGAGGCTACGAGCAGTACTTC.